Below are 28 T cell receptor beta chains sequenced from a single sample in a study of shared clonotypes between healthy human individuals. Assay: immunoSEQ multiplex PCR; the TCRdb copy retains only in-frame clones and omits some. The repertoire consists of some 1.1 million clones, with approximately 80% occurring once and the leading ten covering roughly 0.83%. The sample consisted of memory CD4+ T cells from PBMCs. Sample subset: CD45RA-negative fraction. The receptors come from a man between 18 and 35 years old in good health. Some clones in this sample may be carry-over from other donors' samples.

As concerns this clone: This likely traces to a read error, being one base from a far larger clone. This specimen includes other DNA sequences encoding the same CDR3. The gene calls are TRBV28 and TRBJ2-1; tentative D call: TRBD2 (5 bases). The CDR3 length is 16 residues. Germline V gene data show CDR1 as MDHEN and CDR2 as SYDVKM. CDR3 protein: CASSYPHGGSYNGQFF. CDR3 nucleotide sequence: TGTGCCAGCAGTTACCCTCACGGAGGTTCCTACAATGGGCAGTTCTTC.

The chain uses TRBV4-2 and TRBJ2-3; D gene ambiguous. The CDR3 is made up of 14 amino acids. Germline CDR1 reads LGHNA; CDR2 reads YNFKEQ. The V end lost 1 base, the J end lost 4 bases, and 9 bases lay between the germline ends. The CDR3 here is CASSQGIMPDTQYF. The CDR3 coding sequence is TGTGCCAGCAGCCAAGGGATCATGCCAGATACGCAGTATTTT.

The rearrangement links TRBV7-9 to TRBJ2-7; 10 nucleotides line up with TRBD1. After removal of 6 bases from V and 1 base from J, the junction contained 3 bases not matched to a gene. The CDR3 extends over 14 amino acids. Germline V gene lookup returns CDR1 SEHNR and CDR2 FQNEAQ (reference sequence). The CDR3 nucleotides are TGTGCCAGCAGACCGGGACAGGGGTCCTACGAGCAGTACTTC. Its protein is CASRPGQGSYEQYF.

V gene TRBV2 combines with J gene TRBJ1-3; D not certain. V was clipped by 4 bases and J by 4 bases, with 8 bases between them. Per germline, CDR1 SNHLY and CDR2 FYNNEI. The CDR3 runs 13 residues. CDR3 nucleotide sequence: TGTGCCAGCAGTGGGACCGGCGGAAACACCATATATTTT. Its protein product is CASSGTGGNTIYF.

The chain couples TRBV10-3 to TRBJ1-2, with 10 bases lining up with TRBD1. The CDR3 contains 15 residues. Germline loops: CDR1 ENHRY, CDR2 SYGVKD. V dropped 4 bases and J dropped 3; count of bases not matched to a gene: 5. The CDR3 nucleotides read TGTGCCATCAGTGCCCTGACAGGGGGCGACTATGGCTACACCTTC. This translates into CAISALTGGDYGYTF.

CDR3 DNA: TGTGCCAGCAGACCGAGGGAGGGGGTGAACACTGAAGCTTTCTTT. This translates into CASRPREGVNTEAFF. This chain uses TRBV4-2 with TRBJ1-1, with TRBD1 as a possible D gene (6 bases). Germline V gene data show CDR1 as LGHNA and CDR2 as YNFKEQ. This CDR3 has 15 residues. Trimming shortened V by 6 bases and J by 0 bases, and 14 bases separated the two germline ends.

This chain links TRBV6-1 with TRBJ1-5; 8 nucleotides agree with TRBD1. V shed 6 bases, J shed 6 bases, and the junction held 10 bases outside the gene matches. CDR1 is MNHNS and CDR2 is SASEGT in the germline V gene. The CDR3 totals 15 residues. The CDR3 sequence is CASRVQGGRSQPQHF. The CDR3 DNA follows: TGTGCCAGCAGGGTACAGGGGGGGCGAAGTCAGCCCCAGCATTTT.

The CDR3 sequence is CASSPVGRFLDTQYF. The CDR3 coding sequence is TGTGCCAGTAGCCCCGTGGGCAGGTTTCTGGATACGCAGTATTTT. V gene TRBV19 combines with J gene TRBJ2-3; D remains ambiguous. The CDR3 has 15 amino acids. Looked up from germline, CDR1 is LNHDA and CDR2 is SQIVND (reference sequence). The V and J ends lost 6 bases and 6 bases respectively, with 19 bases between them. The entire variable domain, with the rest obtained from reference TRBV19 and TRBJ2-3, is as follows: DGGITQSPKYLFRKEGQNVTLSCEQNLNHDAMYWYRQDPGQGLRLIYYSQIVNDFQKGDIAEGYSVSREKKESFPLTVTSAQKNPTAFYLCASSPVGRFLDTQYFGPGTRLTVL.

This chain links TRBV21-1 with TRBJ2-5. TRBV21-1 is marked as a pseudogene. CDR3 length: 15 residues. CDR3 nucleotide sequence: TGTGCCAGCAGCATCAGTCGGCTCGGCGACGAGACCCAGTACTTC. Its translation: CASSISRLGDETQYF.

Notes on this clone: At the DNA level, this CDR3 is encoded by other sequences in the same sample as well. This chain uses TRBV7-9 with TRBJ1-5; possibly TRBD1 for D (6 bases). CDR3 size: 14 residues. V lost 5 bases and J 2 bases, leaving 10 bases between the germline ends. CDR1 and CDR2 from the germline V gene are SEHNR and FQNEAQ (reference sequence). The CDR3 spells CASSRGGGNQPQHF. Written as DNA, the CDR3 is TGTGCCAGCAGCCGAGGGGGTGGCAATCAGCCCCAGCATTTT.

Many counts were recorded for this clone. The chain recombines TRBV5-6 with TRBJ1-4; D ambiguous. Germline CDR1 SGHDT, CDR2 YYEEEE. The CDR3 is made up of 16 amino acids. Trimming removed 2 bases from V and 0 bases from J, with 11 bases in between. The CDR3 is CASSFSGSTTNEKLFF. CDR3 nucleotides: TGTGCCAGCAGCTTTTCGGGGTCCACAACTAATGAAAAACTGTTTTTT.

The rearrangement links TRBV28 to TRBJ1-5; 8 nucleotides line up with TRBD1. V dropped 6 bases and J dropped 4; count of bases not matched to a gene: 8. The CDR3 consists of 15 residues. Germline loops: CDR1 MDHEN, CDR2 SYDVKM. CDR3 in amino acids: CASSTGQGSNQPQHF. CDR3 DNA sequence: TGTGCCAGCAGCACCGGACAGGGTAGTAATCAGCCCCAGCATTTT.

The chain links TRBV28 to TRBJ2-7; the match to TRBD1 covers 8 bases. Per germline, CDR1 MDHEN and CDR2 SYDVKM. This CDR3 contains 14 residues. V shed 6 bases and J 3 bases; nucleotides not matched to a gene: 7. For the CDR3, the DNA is TGTGCCAGCAGCACTGCACAGGGGGTCTACGAGCAGTACTTC. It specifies CASSTAQGVYEQYF.

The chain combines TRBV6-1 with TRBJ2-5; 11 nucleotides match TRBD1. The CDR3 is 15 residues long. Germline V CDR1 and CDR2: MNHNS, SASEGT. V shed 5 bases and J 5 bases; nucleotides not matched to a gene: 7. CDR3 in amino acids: CASSTRDRGFETQYF. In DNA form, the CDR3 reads TGTGCCAGCAGTACCAGGGACAGGGGGTTCGAGACCCAGTACTTC.

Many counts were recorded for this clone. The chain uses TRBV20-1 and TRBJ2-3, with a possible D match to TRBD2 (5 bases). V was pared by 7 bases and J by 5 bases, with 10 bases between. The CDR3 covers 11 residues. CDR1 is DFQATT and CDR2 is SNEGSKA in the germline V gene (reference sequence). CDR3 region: CSGERRDTQYF. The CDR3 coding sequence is TGCAGTGGGGAGCGGCGAGATACGCAGTATTTT.

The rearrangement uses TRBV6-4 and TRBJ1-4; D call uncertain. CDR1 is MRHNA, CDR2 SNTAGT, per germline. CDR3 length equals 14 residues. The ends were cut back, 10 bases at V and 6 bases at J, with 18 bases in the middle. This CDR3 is CATARGSTYEKLFF. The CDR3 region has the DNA TGTGCCACCGCTCGAGGATCCACCTATGAAAAACTGTTTTTT.

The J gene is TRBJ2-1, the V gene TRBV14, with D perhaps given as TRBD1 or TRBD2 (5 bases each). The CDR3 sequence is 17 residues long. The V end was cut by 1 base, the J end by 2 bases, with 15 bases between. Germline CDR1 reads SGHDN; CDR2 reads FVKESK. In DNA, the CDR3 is TGTGCCAGCAGCCAAGTAAATCCGGGACCCCCCTACAATGAGCAGTTCTTC. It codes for CASSQVNPGPPYNEQFF.

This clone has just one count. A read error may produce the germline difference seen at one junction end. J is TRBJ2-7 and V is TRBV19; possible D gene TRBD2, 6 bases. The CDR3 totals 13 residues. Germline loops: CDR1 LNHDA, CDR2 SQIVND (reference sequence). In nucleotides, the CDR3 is TGTGCCAGTATCCCTAACGGAGGGTACGAGCAATACTTC. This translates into CASIPNGGYEQYF.

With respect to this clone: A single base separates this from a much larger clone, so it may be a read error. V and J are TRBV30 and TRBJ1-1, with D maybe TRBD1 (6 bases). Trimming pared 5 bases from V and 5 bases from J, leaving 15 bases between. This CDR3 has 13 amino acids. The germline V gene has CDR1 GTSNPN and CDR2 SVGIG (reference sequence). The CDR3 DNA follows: TGTGCCTGGTCCCGGACAGTTGGGACTGAAGCTTTCTTT. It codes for CAWSRTVGTEAFF.

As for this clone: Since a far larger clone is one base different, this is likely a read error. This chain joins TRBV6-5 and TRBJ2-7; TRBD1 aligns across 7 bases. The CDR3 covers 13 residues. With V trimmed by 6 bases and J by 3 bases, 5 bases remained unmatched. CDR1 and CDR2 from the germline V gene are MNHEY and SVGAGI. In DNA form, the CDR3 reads TGTGCCAGCAGAGGGACAGCGGACTACGAGCAGTACTTC. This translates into CASRGTADYEQYF.

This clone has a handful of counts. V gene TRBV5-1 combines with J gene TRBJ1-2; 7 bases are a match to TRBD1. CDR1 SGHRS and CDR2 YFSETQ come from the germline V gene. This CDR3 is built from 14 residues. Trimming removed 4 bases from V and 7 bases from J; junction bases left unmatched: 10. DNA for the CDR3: TGCGCCAGCAGCAGTTCGACAGGGTCCTCTGGCTACACCTTC. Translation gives CASSSSTGSSGYTF.

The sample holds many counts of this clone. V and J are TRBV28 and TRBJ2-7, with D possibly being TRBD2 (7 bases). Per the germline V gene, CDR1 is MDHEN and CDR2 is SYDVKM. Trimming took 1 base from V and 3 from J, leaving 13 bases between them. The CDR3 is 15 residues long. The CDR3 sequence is CASSLLGGRGYEQYF. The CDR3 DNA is TGTGCCAGCAGTTTATTGGGGGGGCGAGGCTACGAGCAGTACTTC.

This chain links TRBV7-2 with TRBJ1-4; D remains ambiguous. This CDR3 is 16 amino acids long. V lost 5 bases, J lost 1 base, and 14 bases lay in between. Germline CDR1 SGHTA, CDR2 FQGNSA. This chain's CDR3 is CASSNPGPQTNEKLFF. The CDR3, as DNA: TGTGCCAGCAGCAATCCGGGCCCCCAAACTAATGAAAAACTGTTTTTT.

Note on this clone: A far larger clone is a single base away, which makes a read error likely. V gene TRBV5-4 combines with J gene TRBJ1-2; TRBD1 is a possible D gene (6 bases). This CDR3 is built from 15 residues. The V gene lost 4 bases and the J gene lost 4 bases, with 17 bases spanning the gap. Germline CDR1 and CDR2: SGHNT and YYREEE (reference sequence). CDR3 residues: CASSPGGQRPYGYTF. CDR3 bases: TGTGCCAGCAGCCCGGGCGGACAGAGGCCCTATGGCTACACCTTC.

The CDR3 here is CASSVQGPPVNEQFF. The DNA of the CDR3 is TGTGCCAGCAGTGTACAGGGACCCCCTGTCAATGAGCAGTTCTTC. The chain combines TRBV2 with TRBJ2-1, with D possibly TRBD1 on 6 matching bases. This CDR3 is 15 amino acids long. V lost 4 bases to trimming and J lost 6 bases, with 16 bases between them. The germline V gene encodes CDR1 SNHLY and CDR2 FYNNEI.

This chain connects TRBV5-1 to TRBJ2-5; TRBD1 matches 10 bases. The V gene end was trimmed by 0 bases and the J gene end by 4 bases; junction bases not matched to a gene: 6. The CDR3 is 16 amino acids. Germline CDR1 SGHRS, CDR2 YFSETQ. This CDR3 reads CASSLGVTGGRETQYF. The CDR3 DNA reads TGCGCCAGCAGCTTGGGCGTGACAGGGGGCCGAGAGACCCAGTACTTC.

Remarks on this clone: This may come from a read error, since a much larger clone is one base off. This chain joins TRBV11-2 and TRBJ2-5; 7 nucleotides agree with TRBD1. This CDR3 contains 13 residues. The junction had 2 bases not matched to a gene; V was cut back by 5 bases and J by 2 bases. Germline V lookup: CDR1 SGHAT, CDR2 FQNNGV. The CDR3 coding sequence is TGTGCCAGCAGCGCGGACAGGCAAGAGACCCAGTACTTC. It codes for CASSADRQETQYF.

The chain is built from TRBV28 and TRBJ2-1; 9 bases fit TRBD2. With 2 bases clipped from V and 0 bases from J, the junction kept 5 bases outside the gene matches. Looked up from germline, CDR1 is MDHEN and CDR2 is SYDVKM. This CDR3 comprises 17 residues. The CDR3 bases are TGTGCCAGCAGTTTACCCACGACTAGCGGCTCCTACAATGAGCAGTTCTTC. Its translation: CASSLPTTSGSYNEQFF.